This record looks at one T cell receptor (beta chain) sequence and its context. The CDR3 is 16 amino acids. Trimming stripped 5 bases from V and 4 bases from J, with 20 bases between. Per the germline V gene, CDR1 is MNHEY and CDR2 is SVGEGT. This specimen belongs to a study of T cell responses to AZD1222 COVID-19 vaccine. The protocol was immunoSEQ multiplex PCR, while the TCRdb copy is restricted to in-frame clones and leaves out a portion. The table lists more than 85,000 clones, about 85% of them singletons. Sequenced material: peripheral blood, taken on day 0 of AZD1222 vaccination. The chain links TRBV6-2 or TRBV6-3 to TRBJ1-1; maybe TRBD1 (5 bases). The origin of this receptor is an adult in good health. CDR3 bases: TGTGCCAGCAGTCAGTGGGGGGTTACGGTAACCACTGAAGCTTTCTTT. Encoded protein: CASSQWGVTVTTEAFF.